This T cell receptor (beta chain) is drawn from a study of blood T cell repertoires in COVID-19. Background on the study: The analysed material was cDNA or gDNA that came from T cells, B-cell-depleted T cells, or PBMCs.

Seattle's cohort entered during active infection and was followed longitudinally. V was pared by 6 bases and J by 7 bases, with 9 bases of the junction left unmatched. Germline V gene data show CDR1 as MDHEN and CDR2 as SYDVKM. The CDR3 is 14 amino acids. As processed by the authors: Using reference gene primer amplification, nucleated cell counts were estimated. Sequencing was performed with immunoSEQ multiplex PCR; in TCRdb, only in-frame clones are kept and a portion is missing. Clonal size and the V and J genes are those of that table, whereas D and trimming came from the DNA. The sample consists of hundreds of thousands of clones, around 86% of them appearing once.

This receptor was identified in a man between 45 and 60 years old with COVID-19, enrolled during active disease. Sample: peripheral blood. The chain carries TRBV28 and TRBJ1-2; 9 positions agree with TRBD1. The CDR3 reads CASSRDRATSGYTF. The CDR3, as DNA: TGTGCCAGCAGCAGGGACAGGGCGACAAGTGGCTACACCTTC.